The rows below give T cell receptor beta chains drawn from one sample of a study of T cell clones after liver transplantation. Here immunoSEQ multiplex PCR was the method, and the copy in TCRdb shows in-frame clones only, minus some. The sample lists fewer than 45,000 clones; about 82% were seen once. Material: CD4+ T cells from blood, obtained 24 months after liver transplant. These receptors came from a human patient who received a liver transplant. Some T cells may possibly be graft donor cells. CDR3s include the opening cysteine and the closing phenylalanine or tryptophan. A D gene is named only where the DNA matches it firmly. A clone size is listed for some rows: how often the clone was seen (once, few, many), or a class if it is expanded.

.,TRBJ2-2,TRBV7-3,.,CASSSDRGGNTGELFF,TGTGCCAGCAGCTCCGACCGGGGAGGGAACACCGGGGAGCTGTTTTTT
TRBD1,TRBJ1-2,TRBV19,few,CASSLPDRAGYGYTF,TGTGCCAGTAGTCTCCCGGACAGGGCGGGCTATGGCTACACCTTC
TRBD2,TRBJ2-1,TRBV12-5,.,CASSFLAGSYNEQFF,TGTGCTAGCTCCTTTCTAGCGGGCTCCTACAATGAGCAGTTCTTC
.,TRBJ2-7,TRBV7-9,.,CASSLAGRFNHEQYF,TGTGCCAGCAGCTTGGCGGGTCGATTTAACCACGAGCAGTACTTC
TRBD2,TRBJ2-2,TRBV5-4,.,CASSLSGRNTGELFF,TGTGCCAGCAGCCTGAGCGGGAGGAACACCGGGGAGCTGTTTTTT
.,TRBJ2-7,TRBV7-9,once,CASSLAVHYEQYF,TGTGCCAGCAGCTTAGCAGTCCACTACGAGCAGTACTTC
.,TRBJ1-1,TRBV5-1,.,CASSADSLGSTEAFF,TGCGCCAGCAGCGCCGACAGTCTGGGAAGCACTGAAGCTTTCTTT
TRBD1,TRBJ2-7,TRBV6-5,.,CASSYRTGVLLEQYF,TGTGCCAGCAGTTACAGGACAGGGGTCCTCCTCGAGCAGTACTTC
TRBD2,TRBJ2-2,TRBV7-8,.,CASSPSGGTFTGELFF,TGTGCCAGCAGCCCTAGCGGGGGGACCTTCACCGGGGAGCTGTTTTTT
TRBD1,TRBJ1-2,TRBV5-1,.,CASSLAGTGGSGGYTF,TGCGCCAGCAGCTTGGCGGGGACAGGGGGCTCAGGAGGCTACACCTTC
TRBD1,TRBJ2-3,TRBV28,.,CASSDRDADTQYF,TGTGCCAGCTCCGACAGGGACGCAGATACGCAGTATTTT
.,TRBJ1-4,TRBV7-2,.,CASSLGGGATNEKLFF,TGTGCCAGCAGCTTAGGGGGTGGGGCAACTAATGAAAAACTGTTTTTT
.,TRBJ2-7,TRBV2,.,CASSGGMGSYEQYF,TGTGCCAGCAGTGGCGGAATGGGGTCCTACGAGCAGTACTTC
.,TRBJ2-3,TRBV9,.,CASSVLGTRNGRDTQYF,TGTGCCAGCAGCGTTCTCGGGACTCGCAACGGCAGAGATACGCAGTATTTT
.,TRBJ2-5,TRBV7-2,.,CASSLARETQYF,TGTGCCAGCAGCTTAGCAAGAGAGACCCAGTACTTC
.,TRBJ1-2,TRBV30,.,CALKPTPINYGYTF,TGTGCCTTAAAACCGACACCGATTAACTATGGCTACACCTTC
TRBD1,TRBJ1-6,TRBV7-9,.,CASVETGAPNNSPLHF,TGTGCCAGCGTAGAGACAGGGGCCCCCAATAATTCACCCCTCCACTTT
TRBD1,TRBJ2-7,TRBV25-1,.,CASSGPQTGTYEQYF,TGTGCCAGCAGTGGGCCACAGACAGGGACCTACGAGCAGTACTTC
TRBD1,TRBJ2-5,TRBV18,.,CASSPGQKETQYF,TGTGCCAGCTCACCGGGACAGAAAGAGACCCAGTACTTC
TRBD1,TRBJ2-3,TRBV7-9,.,CASSWGTGITDTQYF,TGTGCCAGCAGCTGGGGGACAGGGATCACAGATACGCAGTATTTT
.,TRBJ2-3,TRBV14,.,CASSQLNTDTQYF,TGTGCCAGCAGCCAACTTAACACAGATACGCAGTATTTT
.,TRBJ1-5,TRBV4-1,.,CASSQVKGKSNQPQHF,TGCGCCAGCAGCCAAGTCAAGGGGAAGAGCAATCAGCCCCAGCATTTT
.,TRBJ2-7,TRBV5-1,.,CASSLVVSPYEQYF,TGCGCCAGCAGCTTGGTCGTAAGCCCCTACGAGCAGTACTTC
.,TRBJ2-5,TRBV21-1,.,CASSRQGSETQYF,TGTGCCAGCAGCAGACAGGGTTCGGAGACCCAGTACTTC
TRBD2,TRBJ2-2,TRBV13,.,CASSPGLAGGRRDTGELFF,TGTGCCAGCAGTCCCGGACTAGCGGGGGGGCGGCGCGACACCGGGGAGCTGTTTTTT
.,TRBJ2-1,TRBV30,.,CAWSLGGPRNEQFF,TGTGCCTGGAGTCTAGGGGGGCCGCGTAATGAGCAGTTCTTC
TRBD2,TRBJ2-3,TRBV7-9,.,CASSLGLAGSFSTDTQYF,TGTGCCAGCAGCCTCGGACTAGCGGGTTCGTTTAGCACAGATACGCAGTATTTT
.,TRBJ2-7,TRBV6-1,.,CVSSESWTWGYEQYF,TGTGTCAGCAGTGAATCGTGGACCTGGGGCTACGAGCAGTACTTC
.,TRBJ1-1,TRBV2,once,CASSRLGNTEAFF,TGTGCCAGCAGCAGATTAGGGAACACTGAAGCTTTCTTT
TRBD2,TRBJ2-5,TRBV6-1,once,CASNLAGGETQYF,TGTGCCAGCAACCTAGCGGGAGGAGAGACCCAGTACTTC
.,TRBJ1-3,TRBV2,.,CASSPGTLPGNTIYF,TGTGCCAGCAGCCCGGGGACACTACCTGGAAACACCATATATTTT
TRBD1,TRBJ1-4,TRBV29-1,.,CSGRGQGEKLFF,TGCAGCGGTCGCGGACAGGGGGAAAAACTGTTTTTT
TRBD2,TRBJ2-3,TRBV5-1,.,CASSLGPLGRVGTDTQYF,TGCGCCAGCAGCTTGGGACCCCTGGGGAGGGTCGGCACAGATACGCAGTATTTT
.,TRBJ2-1,TRBV5-5,.,CASSPRDPTYNEQFF,TGTGCCAGCAGCCCCCGGGACCCAACCTACAATGAGCAGTTCTTC
.,TRBJ1-4,TRBV5-1,.,CASSLAGRAEKLFF,TGCGCCAGCAGCTTGGCCGGGCGGGCTGAAAAACTGTTTTTT
TRBD1,TRBJ2-7,TRBV29-1,.,CSGGQGRTDEQYF,TGCAGCGGAGGACAGGGTCGAACGGACGAGCAGTACTTC
TRBD1,TRBJ1-2,TRBV7-8,few,CASSLVQGASGYTF,TGTGCCAGCAGCTTAGTGCAGGGGGCGAGTGGCTACACCTTC
.,TRBJ2-3,TRBV9,.,CASSVGHPGADTQYF,TGTGCCAGCAGCGTAGGACACCCTGGGGCAGATACGCAGTATTTT
TRBD1,TRBJ2-1,TRBV5-1,.,CASSASGTDYNEQFF,TGCGCCAGCAGCGCCTCCGGGACAGACTACAATGAGCAGTTCTTC